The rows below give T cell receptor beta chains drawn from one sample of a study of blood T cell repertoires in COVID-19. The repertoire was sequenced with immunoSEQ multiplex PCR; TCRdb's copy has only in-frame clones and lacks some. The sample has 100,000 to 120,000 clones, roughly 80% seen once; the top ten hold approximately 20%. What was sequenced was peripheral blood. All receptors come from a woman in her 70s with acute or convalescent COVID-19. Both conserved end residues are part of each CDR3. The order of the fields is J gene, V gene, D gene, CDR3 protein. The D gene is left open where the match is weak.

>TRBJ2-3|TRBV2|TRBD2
CASRGGGTDTQYF
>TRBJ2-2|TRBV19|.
CASKPGGAAGELFF
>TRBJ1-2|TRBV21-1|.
CASSKRGPRGPFLNYGYTF
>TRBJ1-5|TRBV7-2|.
CASSSTTGPNQPQHF
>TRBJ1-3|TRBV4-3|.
CASSQDLAGARGGTIYF
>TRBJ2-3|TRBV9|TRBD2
CASSVSGGASDTQYF
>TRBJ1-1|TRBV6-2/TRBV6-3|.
CASSYLLLGKGTEAFF
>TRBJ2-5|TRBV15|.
CATSSPHHSALNPGTQYF
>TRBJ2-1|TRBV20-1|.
CSASLDNEQFF
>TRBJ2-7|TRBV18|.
CASSPPIQNYEQYF
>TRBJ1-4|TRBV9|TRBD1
CASSPQGGWSEKLFF
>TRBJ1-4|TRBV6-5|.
CASSRGEKLFF
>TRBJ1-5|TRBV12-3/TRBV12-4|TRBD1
CASSVDRDQPQHF
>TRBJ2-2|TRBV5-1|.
CASRFGEPSNTGELFF
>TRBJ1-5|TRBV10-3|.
CAISGGDRDSNQPQHF
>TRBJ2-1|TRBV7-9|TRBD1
CASSTQTLTGNNEQFF
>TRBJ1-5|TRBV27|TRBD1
CASSLMAGGNQPQHF
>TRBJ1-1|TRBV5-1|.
CASFRGMNTEAFF
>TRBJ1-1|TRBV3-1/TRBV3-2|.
CASSQGQLAEAFF
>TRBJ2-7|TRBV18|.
CASSPRTGTYEQYF
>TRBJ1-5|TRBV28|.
CASTRGGFSNQPQHF
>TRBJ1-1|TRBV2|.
CASSEHPRNTEAFF
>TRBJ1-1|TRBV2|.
CASTWANTEAFF
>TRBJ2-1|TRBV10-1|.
CASSDPLNEQFF
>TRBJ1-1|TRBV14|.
CASSQVRRGSTEAFF
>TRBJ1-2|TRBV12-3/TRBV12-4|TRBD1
CASSHDRGGGDF
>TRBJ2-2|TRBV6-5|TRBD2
CASSGGGHTGELFF
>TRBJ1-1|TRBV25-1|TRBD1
CASSWDRGRAEAFF
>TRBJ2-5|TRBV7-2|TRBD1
CASSGTGNFETQYF
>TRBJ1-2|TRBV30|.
CAWSVKTGYGYTF
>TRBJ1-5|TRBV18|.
CASSLDSVNQPQHF
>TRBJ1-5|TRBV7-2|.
CASSMTGTPNQPQHF
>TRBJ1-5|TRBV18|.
CASSADGQNNQPQHF
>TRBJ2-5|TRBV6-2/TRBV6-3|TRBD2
CASSYRDRRGWQETQYF
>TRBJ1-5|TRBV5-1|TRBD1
CASSTTGASNQPQHF
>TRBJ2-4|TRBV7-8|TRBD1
CASSPDGTGIAKNIQYF
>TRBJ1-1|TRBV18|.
CASSPPKGGGGTEAFF
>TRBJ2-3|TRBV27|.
CASSRRWRGLTDTQYF
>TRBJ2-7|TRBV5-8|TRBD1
CASSSGTGDSYEQYF
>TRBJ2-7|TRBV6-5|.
CASSYGLTGFVYEQYF
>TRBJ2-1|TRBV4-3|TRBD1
CASSPAWTGSYNEQFF
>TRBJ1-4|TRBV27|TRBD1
CASSSRAGQGYEKLFF
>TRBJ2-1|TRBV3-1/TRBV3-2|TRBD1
CASSQDRGLGEQFF
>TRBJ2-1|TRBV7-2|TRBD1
CASSLGQFNEQFF
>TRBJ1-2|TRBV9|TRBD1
CASSRGWTGTQTLEGYTF
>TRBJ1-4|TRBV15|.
CATSDDRINEKLFF
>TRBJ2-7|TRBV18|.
CASSRSDNYEQYF
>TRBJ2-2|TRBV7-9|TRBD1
CASSLRGQSGTGELFF
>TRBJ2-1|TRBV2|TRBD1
CASRGQASYNEQFF
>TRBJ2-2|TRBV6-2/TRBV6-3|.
CASSSLRQARGTGELFF
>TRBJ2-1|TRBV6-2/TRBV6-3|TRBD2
CASSYSRAGGYNEQFF
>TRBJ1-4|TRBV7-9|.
CASSLDNDEKLFF
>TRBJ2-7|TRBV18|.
CASSPYWGEEQYF
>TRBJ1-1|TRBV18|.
CASSSSPVLETEAFF
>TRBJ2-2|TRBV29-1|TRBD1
CSVSGTGGWNTGELFF
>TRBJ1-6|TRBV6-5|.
CASGQGGSYNSPLHF
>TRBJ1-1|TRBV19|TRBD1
CASSTGQGHTEAFF
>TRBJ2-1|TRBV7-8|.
CASSYFAGNNEQFF
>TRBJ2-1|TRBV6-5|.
CASRRPGPEAEQFF
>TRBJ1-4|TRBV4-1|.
CASSQEGARNEKLFF